The 30 T cell receptor beta chains given below trace back to one sample, sequenced in a study of cytomegalovirus exposure and HLA in healthy donors. 60 Vbeta and 13 Jbeta primers were used in PCR. The protocol was immunoSEQ multiplex PCR, while the TCRdb copy is restricted to in-frame clones and leaves out a portion. The data show over 200,000 clones, with about four fifths seen just once and roughly 6% held by the top ten. Sequenced: PBMCs. The receptor set was obtained from a middle-aged man in good health and CMV-seropositive.

The CDR3 DNA reads TGTGCCAGCAGCTCCAGGGGAGTATCGGGTGAGCAGTACTTC. Amino acid sequence: CASSSRGVSGEQYF. This chain joins TRBV5-6 and TRBJ2-7, with TRBD1 as a possible D gene (6 bases). CDR1 and CDR2 from the germline V gene are SGHDT and YYEEEE. The CDR3 totals 14 residues. Trimming left V 3 bases short and J 7 bases short, with 17 bases between.

To note about this clone: At one of its ends the junction is not consistent with the germline gene, which may arise from a read error. The chain joins TRBV9 to TRBJ1-1; D call uncertain. Per germline, CDR1 SGDLS and CDR2 YYNGEE. This CDR3 comprises 16 residues. CDR3 loop: CASSSPSEGLNTEAFF. CDR3 in DNA: TGTGCCAGCAGCTCCCCCAGTGAGGGATTGAATACTGAAGCTTTCTTT. Using reference TRBV9 and TRBJ1-1 for the parts outside the CDR3, the full variable domain is DSGVTQTPKHLITATGQRVTLRCSPRSGDLSVYWYQQSLDQGLQFLIQYYNGEERAKGNILERFSAQQFPDLHSELNLSSLELGDSALYFCASSSPSEGLNTEAFFGQGTRLTVV.

The V call is TRBV5-4, the J call TRBJ1-2, with a weak D call TRBD1 (6 bases). CDR3 length: 14 residues. Trimming shortened V by 0 bases and J by 8 bases, and 14 bases separated the two germline ends. In germline, CDR1 is SGHNT, CDR2 YYREEE (reference sequence). The CDR3 nucleotides read TGTGCCAGCAGCTTGGCGTACAGGGAAGACGGCTACACCTTC. Translated: CASSLAYREDGYTF.

This CDR3 reads CASSRTGDPLYEQYF. The CDR3 DNA reads as TGTGCCAGCAGCCGGACAGGGGACCCCCTCTACGAGCAGTACTTC. This chain joins TRBV7-9 and TRBJ2-7; 9 bases agree with TRBD1. The CDR3 is 15 amino acids. With 5 bases clipped from V and 3 bases from J, the junction kept 8 bases outside the gene matches. The germline V gene encodes CDR1 SEHNR and CDR2 FQNEAQ (reference sequence).

The V gene is TRBV19, the J gene TRBJ1-1; tentatively, D is TRBD1 (5 bases). Looked up from germline, CDR1 is LNHDA and CDR2 is SQIVND (reference sequence). V lost 4 bases and J 0 bases, leaving 12 bases between the germline ends. The CDR3 extends over 15 amino acids. The CDR3: CASSSGHFMNTEAFF. DNA for the CDR3: TGTGCCAGTAGTAGTGGACATTTCATGAACACTGAAGCTTTCTTT.

The V and J genes are TRBV5-1 and TRBJ2-1; D is ambiguous. Germline V gene lookup returns CDR1 SGHRS and CDR2 YFSETQ. Between the trimmed V and J ends, which lost 3 bases and 2 bases, there was a span of 6 bases. CDR3 size: 13 residues. The chain's CDR3 is CASSSRPYNEQFF. For the CDR3, the DNA is TGCGCCAGCAGCTCCCGTCCCTACAATGAGCAGTTCTTC.

The J gene is TRBJ2-1, the V gene TRBV19, with D possibly being TRBD2 (5 bases). Germline lookup yields CDR1 LNHDA and CDR2 SQIVND (reference sequence). The CDR3 runs 15 residues. V shed 3 bases and J shed 5 bases, with 14 bases lying between them. The CDR3 region has the DNA TGTGCCAGTAGTATCTTCGTGGGAGTCGACAATGAGCAGTTCTTC. Its protein is CASSIFVGVDNEQFF.

The V call is TRBV5-1, the J call TRBJ2-7; a possible D gene is TRBD2 (5 bases). Deletions cut 4 bases from V and 4 bases from J, with 12 bases between. Per the germline V gene, CDR1 is SGHRS and CDR2 is YFSETQ. The CDR3 length is 13 residues. The CDR3 spells CASSLAVMYEQYF. As DNA, the CDR3 is TGCGCCAGCAGCCTAGCCGTCATGTACGAGCAGTACTTC.

The V gene is TRBV18, the J gene TRBJ1-3, with D perhaps matching TRBD1 (5 bases). Trimming took 2 bases from V and 8 from J, leaving 13 bases between them. Germline V gene sequence: CDR1 KGHSH, CDR2 LQKENI. The CDR3 is 14 amino acids. CDR3 in amino acids: CASSPSGSQYTIYF. In nucleotides, the CDR3 is TGTGCCAGCTCACCATCAGGGTCCCAGTACACCATATATTTT.

The rearrangement joins TRBV2 to TRBJ2-7; D is unclear. V gave up 7 bases and J gave up 2 bases, with 9 bases separating them. The CDR3 has 12 residues. Germline V gene sequence: CDR1 SNHLY, CDR2 FYNNEI. The CDR3 nucleotides are TGTGCCAGCATCGCAGGTCCCTACGAGCAGTACGTC. As protein: CASIAGPYEQYV.

The chain links TRBV5-4 to TRBJ2-5; TRBD1 matches 9 bases. CDR1 and CDR2 from the germline V gene are SGHNT and YYREEE (reference sequence). V lost 0 bases to trimming and J lost 1 base; unmatched junction nucleotides: 4. The CDR3 is 16 amino acids. The CDR3 nucleotides are TGTGCCAGCAGCTTGGCGGGGGGACAGGGCCAAGAGACCCAGTACTTC. It yields the protein CASSLAGGQGQETQYF.

The chain combines TRBV10-2 with TRBJ2-1, with D unclear. The CDR3 covers 13 residues. Trimming pared 6 bases from V and 5 bases from J, leaving 11 bases between. Germline CDR1 and CDR2: WSHSY and SAAADI. The CDR3 DNA follows: TGCGCCAGCAGCCAGTCGCCCAACAATGAGCAGTTCTTC. It codes for CASSQSPNNEQFF.

The chain uses TRBV19 and TRBJ2-4; possibly TRBD2 for D (6 bases). Trimming removed 8 bases from V and 6 bases from J, with 14 bases in between. The germline V gene has CDR1 LNHDA and CDR2 SQIVND (reference sequence). The CDR3 spans 13 residues. The CDR3: CASQKAGGNIQYF. CDR3 nucleotides: TGTGCCAGTCAGAAAGCGGGTGGAAACATTCAGTACTTC. Complete variable domain (other parts from reference TRBV19 and TRBJ2-4): DGGITQSPKYLFRKEGQNVTLSCEQNLNHDAMYWYRQDPGQGLRLIYYSQIVNDFQKGDIAEGYSVSREKKESFPLTVTSAQKNPTAFYLCASQKAGGNIQYFGAGTRLSVL.

This clone was picked up one time. This chain joins TRBV19 and TRBJ2-5; no firm D call. V lost 6 bases to trimming and J lost 5 bases, with 16 bases between them. Germline V gene data show CDR1 as LNHDA and CDR2 as SQIVND (reference sequence). The CDR3 is made up of 14 amino acids. The CDR3 spells CASSHEPRWETQYF. The CDR3 nucleotides are TGTGCCAGTAGCCACGAGCCCCGTTGGGAGACCCAGTACTTC. Full variable domain (missing parts from reference TRBV19 and TRBJ2-5): DGGITQSPKYLFRKEGQNVTLSCEQNLNHDAMYWYRQDPGQGLRLIYYSQIVNDFQKGDIAEGYSVSREKKESFPLTVTSAQKNPTAFYLCASSHEPRWETQYFGPGTRLLVL.

This rearrangement joins TRBV7-9 to TRBJ1-5; possibly TRBD1 for D (5 bases). The germline V gene has CDR1 SEHNR and CDR2 FQNEAQ (reference sequence). V shed 3 bases and J shed 5 bases, with 14 bases lying between them. This CDR3 comprises 15 residues. For the CDR3, the DNA is TGTGCCAGCAGCTTCTCAGGGCAGGGTCATCAGCCCCAGCATTTT. Protein product: CASSFSGQGHQPQHF.

The chain couples TRBV10-2 to TRBJ1-3; D unclear. The germline CDR1 and CDR2 sequences are WSHSY and SAAADI. This CDR3 contains 15 residues. Trimming pared 3 bases from V and 4 bases from J, leaving 13 bases between. CDR3 loop: CASSDISRAGNTIYF. CDR3 sequence (DNA): TGCGCCAGCAGTGACATTAGCCGCGCCGGAAACACCATATATTTT.

The chain carries TRBV9 and TRBJ2-6, with 9 bases identical to TRBD2. Looked up from germline, CDR1 is SGDLS and CDR2 is YYNGEE. The CDR3 extends over 17 amino acids. The J segment lost 1 base and the V segment lost 3 bases, leaving 5 bases of the junction unmatched. CDR3 protein: CASSGTSGPSGANVLTF. DNA of the CDR3: TGTGCCAGCAGCGGAACTAGCGGGCCGTCTGGGGCCAACGTCCTGACTTTC.

This rearrangement joins TRBV7-8 to TRBJ2-1; TRBD2 matches at 9 bases. The germline V gene has CDR1 SGHVS and CDR2 FQNEAQ. This CDR3 contains 16 residues. V lost 2 bases, J lost 12 bases, and 14 bases stayed unmatched. The CDR3 protein is CASSLFSRLAGPPQFF. CDR3 nucleotide sequence: TGTGCCAGCAGCTTATTCAGTCGGCTAGCGGGGCCCCCGCAGTTCTTC.

The V call is TRBV19, the J call TRBJ2-2; 12 nucleotides align to TRBD2. The CDR3 loop spans 18 amino acids. Germline assignment: CDR1 LNHDA and CDR2 SQIVND (reference sequence). The V gene end was trimmed by 6 bases and the J gene end by 4 bases; junction bases not matched to a gene: 12. Here the CDR3 reads CASSTRASGGGGTGELFF. The CDR3, as DNA: TGTGCCAGTAGCACCAGGGCTAGCGGGGGGGGAGGCACCGGGGAGCTGTTTTTT.

The rearrangement uses TRBV29-1 and TRBJ1-1, with D possibly matching TRBD1 (6 bases). The ends were cut back, 4 bases at V and 2 bases at J, with 11 bases in the middle. This CDR3 comprises 13 residues. Germline-derived CDR1 and CDR2 are SQVTM and ANQGSEA. DNA for the CDR3: TGCAGCGTTGCCGGGACATTAAACACTGAAGCTTTCTTT. It is translated as CSVAGTLNTEAFF.

This chain connects TRBV30 to TRBJ1-5; 7 positions match TRBD1. The CDR3 sequence is 14 residues long. V shed 7 bases, J shed 7 bases, and the junction held 13 bases outside the gene matches. Germline V gene data show CDR1 as GTSNPN and CDR2 as SVGIG (reference sequence). The CDR3 spells CAYTRGTAVQPQHF. In DNA, the CDR3 is TGTGCCTATACGAGGGGGACAGCTGTACAGCCCCAGCATTTT.

The chain has TRBV7-3 and TRBJ2-3, with TRBD2 matching over 10 bases. The CDR3 spans 16 residues. After removal of 3 bases from V and 0 bases from J, the junction contained 3 bases not matched to a gene. Per germline, CDR1 SGHTA and CDR2 FQGTGA. DNA of the CDR3: TGTGCCAGCAGCTTGGGACTAGCGTCTAGCACAGATACGCAGTATTTT. As protein: CASSLGLASSTDTQYF.

This sequence joins TRBV29-1 and TRBJ2-5, with D possibly being TRBD1 (5 bases). This CDR3 comprises 12 residues. From germline, CDR1 is SQVTM and CDR2 ANQGSEA. V lost 4 bases and J lost 3, with 9 bases in between. Here the CDR3 DNA reads TGCAGCGTTGGGTCAGGGAAAGAGACCCAGTACTTC. Translated: CSVGSGKETQYF.

This clone was counted a few times. The gene calls are TRBV4-1 and TRBJ2-2, with TRBD2 matching over 8 bases. The CDR3 runs 17 residues. V shed 4 bases, J shed 0 bases, and the junction held 7 bases outside the gene matches. The V gene's germline CDR1 is MGHRA and CDR2 YSYEKL. The CDR3 DNA reads as TGCGCCAGCAGCCCCTTAGCGGGAATGACGAACACCGGGGAGCTGTTTTTT. Encoded protein: CASSPLAGMTNTGELFF.

The J gene is TRBJ2-1, the V gene TRBV6-5; TRBD2 matches 7 bases. J lost 4 bases, V lost 0 bases, and 6 bases had no gene match. The CDR3 has 16 amino acids. Germline CDR1 is MNHEY and CDR2 is SVGAGI. The chain's CDR3 is CASSYSPSGKYNEQFF. CDR3 bases: TGTGCCAGCAGTTACTCTCCTAGCGGAAAATACAATGAGCAGTTCTTC.

This sequence joins TRBV5-1 and TRBJ1-2; D is uncertain. The CDR3 is 15 residues long. Trimming pared 1 base from V and 5 bases from J, leaving 15 bases between. The germline V gene has CDR1 SGHRS and CDR2 YFSETQ. CDR3 residues: CASSLNSDIGYGYTF. The CDR3 nucleotides read TGCGCCAGCAGCTTGAATAGCGACATAGGGTATGGCTACACCTTC.

This clone was seen a handful of times. The CDR3 loop reads CAWRPQGYYGYTF. The DNA for the CDR3 is TGTGCCTGGAGGCCACAGGGCTACTATGGCTACACCTTC. The chain links TRBV30 to TRBJ1-2, with TRBD1 as a possible D gene (6 bases). Between the trimmed V and J ends, which lost 3 bases and 3 bases, there was a span of 11 bases. Germline V gene sequence: CDR1 GTSNPN, CDR2 SVGIG (reference sequence). CDR3 size: 13 residues.

The chain links TRBV27 to TRBJ2-7, with D tentatively TRBD2 (6 bases). The CDR3 contains 11 residues. The ends were cut back, 4 bases at V and 5 bases at J, with 6 bases in the middle. Per the germline V gene, CDR1 is MNHEY and CDR2 is SMNVEV (reference sequence). CDR3 residues: CASSSSDEQYF. DNA for the CDR3: TGTGCCAGCAGTTCTAGCGACGAGCAGTACTTC.

The rearrangement uses TRBV7-9 and TRBJ1-2, with TRBD1 as a possible D gene (5 bases). The germline V and J ends were trimmed by 5 bases and 8 bases, with 21 bases remaining between them. This CDR3 has 15 amino acids. The germline gives CDR1 SEHNR, CDR2 FQNEAQ (reference sequence). The CDR3 sequence: CASSTLGGRFRGYTF. The CDR3 region has the DNA TGTGCCAGCAGCACACTCGGGGGGAGGTTTCGCGGCTACACCTTC.

The DNA of the CDR3 is TGTGCCAGCAGTCCCACTAGCGCTCGCAATGAGCAGTTCTTC. Protein: CASSPTSARNEQFF. This chain links TRBV7-2 with TRBJ2-1; TRBD2 aligns across 7 bases. With 6 bases clipped from V and 6 bases from J, the junction kept 8 bases outside the gene matches. The CDR3 spans 14 residues. Per germline, CDR1 SGHTA and CDR2 FQGNSA.